Following are 27 T cell receptor delta chains from one sample sequenced in a study of γδ T cells in repeated Plasmodium falciparum infection. TCRdb fed the multiplex PCR reads into CATT to redo clone calling. Among 75,000 to 95,000 delta-chain clones, approximately 1% were seen once, and the ten largest hold around a tenth. Vgamma9/Vdelta2+ and Vdelta2-negative gammadelta T cells were flow-sorted from PBMC for bulk sequencing. The sequencing sample was made of gamma-delta T cells from blood. These TCRs come from a pool of human donors (malaria-infected and uninfected, not separated).

Points on this clone: The protein in TCRdb stems from a much larger clone and differs at residue 18 from this DNA's translation, likely a read error; here the protein is translated from the DNA. The chain carries TRDV1 and TRDJ1; D tentatively fits TRDD2 or TRDD3 (6 bases each). Germline V gene sequence: CDR1 TSWWSYY, CDR2 QGS. The CDR3 is 22 amino acids. CDR3 nucleotide sequence: TGTGCTCTTGGGGAACTAGTCTTATCCTACGCCTTGGGGGGCGCAAACACCGGTAAACTCATCTTT. Amino acid sequence: CALGELVLSYALGGANTGKLIF.

This clone showed up just a few times. TCRdb records a much larger clone's protein for this DNA, with a difference at residue 15 that likely arises from a read error; the protein given is the translation of the DNA. This chain joins TRDV1 and TRDJ1, with 8 bases identical to TRDD3. The CDR3 covers 23 residues. The V gene's germline CDR1 is TSWWSYY and CDR2 QGS. The trim removed 0 bases at V and 0 bases at J, leaving 24 bases unmatched. Here the CDR3 reads CALGELESLALIWGMRYTDKLIF. DNA of the CDR3: TGTGCTCTTGGGGAACTAGAATCTCTAGCCCTAATTTGGGGGATGCGCTACACCGATAAACTCATCTTT.

This clone was counted at least ten times. The V and J genes are TRDV1 and TRDJ1; 10 bases are shared with TRDD3. Unmatched junction bases numbered 12, after V lost 8 bases and J lost 3 bases. This CDR3 is 16 amino acids long. The V gene's germline CDR1 is TSWWSYY and CDR2 QGS. The CDR3 DNA reads as TGTGCTCTTATGAGTGCCTACTGGGGGATCCCCGATAAACTCATCTTT. Translated: CALMSAYWGIPDKLIF.

This clone was seen more than once but under ten times. This DNA's translation and the protein TCRdb lists, from a much larger clone, do not match at residue 18, likely due to a read error; the protein shown is translated from the DNA. No J gene was called, and the V gene is TRDV2; TRDD3, the D gene given by the table, was not confirmed from the DNA. The CDR3 sequence is 19 residues long. The V gene's germline CDR1 is GEAIGNYY and CDR2 EKD. The CDR3 here is CACDTGGIRGSWDTRQMIF. The CDR3, as DNA: TGTGCCTGTGACACCGGCGGGATACGGGGATCCTGGGACACCCGACAGATGATTTTC.

This clone occurred many times. A far larger clone is a single base away, which makes a read error likely. This specimen includes other DNA sequences encoding the same CDR3. The chain couples TRDV1 to TRDJ1; 8 positions agree with TRDD3. The CDR3 is 19 residues long. CDR1 and CDR2 (germline): TSWWSYY, QGS. This CDR3 is CALGDHLVSRGITKDKLIF. In nucleotides, the CDR3 is TGTGCCCTTGGGGATCACTTAGTTAGCCGGGGGATAACCAAGGATAAACTCATCTTT.

Comments on this clone: Since a far larger clone is one base different, this is likely a read error. Other DNA sequences in the sample encode the same CDR3. The chain recombines TRDV3 with TRDJ1; maybe TRDD3 (5 bases). Matching the DNA to germline supplied the J gene, which TCRdb does not give. Looked up from germline, CDR1 is TVYSNPD and CDR2 is GDNSRS (reference sequence). The CDR3 loop spans 15 amino acids. V was cut by 3 bases and J by 3 bases, with 20 bases left in between. CDR3 bases: TGTGCCTTCATACGAGCCGCGTTCTGGGCCGATAAACTCATCTTT. This encodes CAFIRAAFWADKLIF.

On this clone: With only one base between it and a far larger clone, this is likely a read error. Distinct nucleotide sequences in the sample also encode this CDR3. The V gene reported is TRDV2; the J gene is uncalled; TRDD3 is the table's D call, not checked against the DNA. The CDR3 contains 23 residues. Per the germline V gene, CDR1 is GEAIGNYY and CDR2 is EKD. This chain's CDR3 is CACDTSSSNGRVGDMPHTDKLIF. The CDR3 bases are TGTGCCTGTGACACCTCCTCTTCCAACGGAAGGGTGGGGGATATGCCCCACACCGATAAACTCATTTTT.

This clone was detected a few times. The mismatch at residue 10 between this DNA's translation and the TCRdb protein of a much larger clone likely reflects a read error; the protein shown is translated from the DNA. The chain links TRDV1 to TRDJ1, with D possibly matching TRDD3 (6 bases). The J gene was missing in TCRdb and was found by matching the end of the DNA to germline. V was shortened by 2 bases and J by 1 base, with 38 bases between the two germline ends. Germline V gene data show CDR1 as TSWWSYY and CDR2 as QGS. The CDR3 is 24 residues long. CDR3 sequence (DNA): TGTGCTCTTGGGGAAGGGAGAGGTTTGTGTCTCTCTCCCGGGGGAAAAACCGGCACCGATAAACTCATCTTT. Amino acids: CALGEGRGLCLSPGGKTGTDKLIF.

On this clone: The likely explanation is a read error, given a far larger clone one base away. This specimen includes other DNA sequences encoding the same CDR3. This chain uses TRDV1 with TRDJ1; maybe TRDD3 (5 bases). The J gene comes from matching the DNA to germline here; TCRdb lacks it. The CDR3 sequence is 19 residues long. Germline assignment: CDR1 TSWWSYY and CDR2 QGS. V lost 5 bases and J lost 0, with 25 bases in between. For the CDR3, the DNA is TGTGCTCTTGGGTCCCCAGGGGGGTACGGTCCTCCGTACACCGATAAACTCATCTTT. Translating it yields CALGSPGGYGPPYTDKLIF.

This clone was detected many times. The chain combines TRDV2 with TRDJ3; 12 nucleotides match TRDD3. Germline assignment: CDR1 GEAIGNYY and CDR2 EKD. With 3 bases clipped from V and 0 bases from J, the junction kept 8 bases outside the gene matches. The CDR3 runs 20 residues. The CDR3 loop is CACDSVLGDTSSWDTRQMFF. CDR3 nucleotide sequence: TGTGCCTGTGACTCCGTACTGGGGGATACAAGCTCCTGGGACACCCGACAGATGTTTTTC.

A remark on this clone: This likely traces to a read error, being one base from a far larger clone. The sample has other DNA sequences that encode this CDR3 too. The chain has TRDV1 and TRDJ1; 8 bases line up with TRDD3. The germline CDR1 and CDR2 sequences are TSWWSYY and QGS. CDR3 size: 22 residues. The V and J ends lost 6 bases and 1 base, in that order; junction bases with no gene match: 28. CDR3 nucleotide sequence: TGTGCTCTTGGTGTAAACCCGCCTTCCGATGACCAATGTGGGATACGCACCGATAAACTCATCTTT. This encodes CALGVNPPSDDQCGIRTDKLIF.

This clone was observed a handful of times. A read error likely explains why the TCRdb protein, taken from a much larger clone, differs from this DNA's translation at residue 11; the protein shown is translated from the DNA. The V and J genes are TRDV2 and TRDJ1; 9 bases match TRDD3. In the absence of a J gene in TCRdb, the DNA was matched to germline to assign it here. This CDR3 region has 14 residues. CDR1 and CDR2 from the germline V gene are GEAIGNYY and EKD. The CDR3 sequence is CACDPLGDYDRLIF. CDR3 coding DNA: TGTGCCTGTGACCCACTGGGGGACTACGATAGACTCATCTTT.

This clone was picked up a small number of times. This DNA's translation and the protein TCRdb lists, from a much larger clone, do not match at residue 3, likely due to a read error; the protein shown is translated from the DNA. The V gene is TRDV2, the J gene TRDJ1; D gene ambiguous. TCRdb is silent on the J gene; assignment here came from matching the DNA to germline. CDR1 and CDR2 from the germline V gene are GEAIGNYY and EKD. There are 20 residues in the CDR3. For the CDR3, the DNA is TGTGCCAGTGACACCATCCTGGCCAGCCCCCAAAACTACTACGGCGATAAACTCATCTTT. It codes for CASDTILASPQNYYGDKLIF.

This clone was observed at least ten times. The amino acid sequence in TCRdb belongs to a much larger clone and departs from this DNA's translation at residue 13, likely a sequencing read error; the sequence shown is translated from the DNA. The chain links TRDV1 to TRDJ1; 8 nucleotides align to TRDD3. J gave up 3 bases and V 5 bases, and 17 bases lay outside the gene matches. CDR3 size: 18 residues. Germline CDR1 reads TSWWSYY; CDR2 reads QGS. The CDR3 region has the DNA TGTGCTCTTGGGACCAGACCCTGGGGGACCCACGAGCCCGATAAACTCATCTTT. Amino acids: CALGTRPWGTHEPDKLIF.

Of note for this clone: The protein that TCRdb holds for this DNA derives from a much larger clone and differs from the translated DNA at residue 6, which likely indicates a read error; the protein shown here is translated from the DNA. The chain links TRDV1 to TRDJ1; no clear D gene. No J segment appears in TCRdb, so it was assigned here by matching the sequence to germline. Germline assignment: CDR1 TSWWSYY and CDR2 QGS. This CDR3 is 16 amino acids long. The V end was cut by 3 bases, the J end by 0 bases, with 14 bases between. The CDR3 sequence is CALGDASGRYTDKLIF. CDR3 in DNA: TGTGCTCTTGGGGACGCCTCGGGACGATACACCGATAAACTCATCTTT.

This clone occurred a few times. The TCRdb protein comes from a much larger clone and disagrees with this DNA's translation at residue 17, likely due to a read error; the protein given here is derived from the DNA. The V gene is listed as TRDV2; no J gene was called; the D call of TRDD3 is as the table states it, not checked on the DNA. Germline values: CDR1 GEAIGNYY, CDR2 EKD. CDR3 length equals 19 residues. The CDR3 is CACDTVLGDTSWDTRQVFF. DNA for the CDR3: TGTGCCTGTGACACGGTACTGGGGGATACCTCCTGGGACACCCGACAGGTGTTTTTC.

The rearrangement links TRDV1 to TRDJ1; D unclear. The J gene was missing in TCRdb and was found by matching the end of the DNA to germline. The CDR3 extends over 18 amino acids. CDR1 is TSWWSYY and CDR2 is QGS in the germline V gene. V was cut by 10 bases and J by 0 bases, with 27 bases left in between. The CDR3 DNA follows: TGTGCTCCTGGACTCAACTACGTCCCCCCGGGGTACACCGATAAACTCATCTTT. Translation: CAPGLNYVPPGYTDKLIF.

With regard to this clone: TCRdb has a much larger clone's protein, which differs at residue 6 from the translation of this DNA, likely because of a read error; what is shown is the protein translated from the DNA. The J gene was not called, though the V gene is TRDV1; no check of the table's D call, TRDD3, against the DNA was made. This CDR3 has 14 amino acids. Per germline, CDR1 TSWWSYY and CDR2 QGS. CDR3 coding DNA: TGTGCTCTTGGGGAACGCCTGGGGGATTCGGTGCTCATCTTT. Translation: CALGERLGDSVLIF.

This clone has just a few counts. A far larger clone is off by one base, so a read error is likely. As DNA, the CDR3 is TGTGCTCTTGGGGTCCTCACTACCTACCGTGCGTGGCGGATGGACGGAATAACCTCCTGGGACACCCGACAGATGTTTTTC. Translated: CALGVLTTYRAWRMDGITSWDTRQMFF. The chain combines TRDV1 with TRDJ3; perhaps TRDD2 as D (5 bases). The CDR3 length is 27 residues. Trimming removed 4 bases from V and 0 bases from J, with 40 bases in between. CDR1 is TSWWSYY, CDR2 QGS, per germline.

This clone was seen a handful of times. TCRdb's entry gives the protein of a much larger clone, which mismatches this DNA's translation at residue 5, likely from a read error; the protein reported here is translated from the DNA. The chain links TRDV1 to TRDJ1; 10 positions match TRDD3. Germline lookup yields CDR1 TSWWSYY and CDR2 QGS. Trimming removed 5 bases from V and 4 bases from J; junction bases left unmatched: 16. This CDR3 spans 18 amino acids. The CDR3 loop is CALGKRAPEGDTGDKLIF. The CDR3 nucleotides read TGTGCTCTTGGGAAACGCGCCCCAGAGGGGGATACGGGCGATAAACTCATCTTT.

This clone was recorded a few times. Given a far larger clone just one base away, this is likely a sequencing read error. The same CDR3 also results from other DNA sequences found in this sample. The J gene is TRDJ1, the V gene TRDV1; 8 nucleotides agree with TRDD3. The CDR3 consists of 22 residues. The ends lost 3 bases at V and 0 bases at J; junction bases unmatched: 24. CDR1 and CDR2 (germline): TSWWSYY, QGS. The CDR3 loop is CALGEPRLPPSLGEPYTDKLIF. Written as DNA, the CDR3 is TGTGCTCTTGGGGAGCCCCGACTCCCCCCGTCCCTGGGGGAGCCCTACACCGATAAACTCATCTTT.

This clone was seen only a few times. TCRdb records a much larger clone's protein for this DNA, with a difference at residue 7 that likely arises from a read error; the protein given is the translation of the DNA. The chain has TRDV2 and TRDJ1; TRDD3 aligns across 10 bases. TCRdb supplies no J gene; here it was assigned by aligning the nucleotide sequence to germline. J was trimmed by 0 bases and V by 1 base; bases with no gene match: 13. The CDR3 has 19 amino acids. Germline loops: CDR1 GEAIGNYY, CDR2 EKD. CDR3 region: CACDTLLGGYSRYTDKLIF. CDR3 nucleotides: TGTGCCTGTGACACGCTTCTTGGGGGATACTCAAGGTACACCGATAAACTCATCTTT.

This clone has more than one count but fewer than ten. Translating this DNA gives a protein that differs at residue 11 from the TCRdb one, which belongs to a much larger clone; a read error is likely, and the protein shown is this translation. The rearrangement uses TRDV2 and TRDJ1; 7 bases line up with TRDD3. Germline trimming cut 0 bases from V and 0 bases from J; bases unmatched to any gene: 12. Germline CDR1 is GEAIGNYY and CDR2 is EKD. The CDR3 is 18 residues long. The CDR3 DNA sequence: TGTGCCTGTGACACCGTTCTGGGGGTCTCCGCCTACACCGATAAACTCATCTTT. Its translation is CACDTVLGVSAYTDKLIF.

The table lists this clone with a few counts. A read error likely explains why the TCRdb protein, taken from a much larger clone, differs from this DNA's translation at residue 14; the protein shown is translated from the DNA. CDR3 sequence (DNA): TGTGCTCTTGGGGGGACTTTCTCCCACTGGTACTGGGGACTCAAGGACACGGATAAACTCATCTTT. Its protein is CALGGTFSHWYWGLKDTDKLIF. V usage is TRDV1 and J usage is TRDJ1, with TRDD3 matching over 7 bases. Here the J gene was assigned by germline matching of the DNA, as TCRdb has none. This CDR3 has 22 residues. Germline CDR1 and CDR2: TSWWSYY and QGS.

A note on this clone: TCRdb has a much larger clone's protein, which differs at residue 11 from the translation of this DNA, likely because of a read error; what is shown is the protein translated from the DNA. The chain links TRDV2 to TRDJ1; 7 bases map to TRDD3. TCRdb records no J gene; here it was assigned by comparing the DNA to germline. V shed 7 bases, J shed 1 base, and the junction held 17 bases outside the gene matches. The CDR3 runs 17 residues. Germline lookup yields CDR1 GEAIGNYY and CDR2 EKD. DNA of the CDR3: TGTGCCTGCGACCGGATGGGGGGATCTCCGGTCACCGATAAACTCATCTTT. Its protein product is CACDRMGGSPVTDKLIF.

This clone was counted at least ten times. A far larger clone is just one base off, so this is likely a read error. The identical CDR3 is also encoded by other nucleotide sequences in the sample. V is TRDV2 and J is TRDJ1; TRDD3 agrees at 10 bases. TCRdb is silent on the J gene; assignment here came from matching the DNA to germline. Germline CDR1 reads GEAIGNYY; CDR2 reads EKD. J lost 3 bases, V lost 0 bases, and 9 bases had no gene match. CDR3 size: 17 residues. The DNA for the CDR3 is TGTGCCTGTGACACCGTAGGGGGATACGCGGACCCCGATAAACTCATCTTT. This encodes CACDTVGGYADPDKLIF.

This clone appeared many times. The sample holds other DNA sequences that translate to the same CDR3. The chain recombines TRDV1 with TRDJ1, with 12 bases fitting TRDD3. Trimming took 0 bases from V and 2 from J; bases not matched to a gene: 10. Germline V lookup: CDR1 TSWWSYY, CDR2 QGS. The CDR3 consists of 19 residues. CDR3 nucleotide sequence: TGTGCTCTTGGGGAACTTCCCTACTGGGGGATACTCATGACCGATAAACTCATCTTT. Translation: CALGELPYWGILMTDKLIF.